Shown below are 23 T cell receptor beta chains from a single sample sequenced in a study of blood T cell repertoires in COVID-19. Sequenced by immunoSEQ multiplex PCR; TCRdb stores in-frame clones only, minus some. This sample has under 250,000 clones, with around nine tenths found just once. Sequenced sample: peripheral blood. The receptors derive from a man aged 55-75 years who had recovered from COVID-19.

This chain joins TRBV20-1 and TRBJ1-2; TRBD1 might be the D (6 bases). V lost 5 bases and J 8 bases, leaving 12 bases between the germline ends. Germline V gives CDR1 DFQATT, CDR2 SNEGSKA (reference sequence). This CDR3 is 11 amino acids long. The DNA of the CDR3 is TGCAGTGCTTCCAACAGGGTAGGCTACACCTTC. Its protein is CSASNRVGYTF.

The chain carries TRBV9 and TRBJ2-7; 8 nucleotides line up with TRBD1. Germline V gene sequence: CDR1 SGDLS, CDR2 YYNGEE. CDR3 length: 15 residues. J lost 4 bases, V lost 4 bases, and 10 bases had no gene match. The CDR3 loop reads CASSFRDRFGYEQYF. The CDR3 bases are TGTGCCAGCAGCTTTCGGGACAGGTTTGGGTACGAGCAGTACTTC.

The rearrangement uses TRBV30 and TRBJ1-6; D gene uncertain. The CDR3 covers 13 residues. The germline gives CDR1 GTSNPN, CDR2 SVGIG (reference sequence). The V end lost 3 bases, the J end lost 9 bases, and 12 bases lay between the germline ends. This CDR3 reads CAWRWQVGSPLHF. As DNA, the CDR3 is TGTGCCTGGAGGTGGCAGGTCGGTTCACCCCTCCACTTT.

The gene calls are TRBV24-1 and TRBJ2-2; D ambiguous. The V end lost 5 bases, the J end lost 4 bases, and 10 bases lay between the germline ends. CDR3 size: 14 residues. Germline assignment: CDR1 KGHDR and CDR2 SFDVKD. CDR3 amino acids: CATSVAGRTGELFF. As DNA, the CDR3 is TGTGCCACCAGTGTGGCAGGCCGCACCGGGGAGCTGTTTTTT.

The J gene is TRBJ1-4, the V gene TRBV29-1; no clear D gene. Germline lookup yields CDR1 SQVTM and CDR2 ANQGSEA. This CDR3 has 13 residues. The V end lost 7 bases, the J end lost 3 bases, and 12 bases lay between the germline ends. In DNA, the CDR3 is TGCAGCGCGCTCACATTTGCTAATGAAAAACTGTTTTTT. This codes for CSALTFANEKLFF.

V is TRBV30 and J is TRBJ2-5; 9 bases are shared with TRBD1. V shed 2 bases and J 3 bases; nucleotides not matched to a gene: 16. CDR1 GTSNPN and CDR2 SVGIG come from the germline V gene (reference sequence). The CDR3 runs to 18 residues. In nucleotides, the CDR3 is TGTGCCTGGAGTCCGACTGGGACAGGGATCGATACGGAAGAGACCCAGTACTTC. Protein product: CAWSPTGTGIDTEETQYF.

The chain links TRBV6-6 to TRBJ1-5; 8 nucleotides align to TRBD1. J lost 5 bases, V lost 2 bases, and 2 bases had no gene match. Germline CDR1 is MNHNY and CDR2 is SVGAGI (reference sequence). The length of the CDR3 is 14 residues. The CDR3 DNA reads as TGTGCCAGCAGTTACGACAGGGGATATCAGCCCCAGCATTTT. Protein: CASSYDRGYQPQHF.

The rearrangement joins TRBV2 to TRBJ2-5; no clear D. The germline V gene has CDR1 SNHLY and CDR2 FYNNEI. The CDR3 covers 13 residues. V was cut by 5 bases and J by 5 bases, with 12 bases left in between. The CDR3 DNA sequence: TGTGCCAGCAGTACAGCCCTGTGGGAGACCCAGTACTTC. It translates to CASSTALWETQYF.

The chain links TRBV7-8 to TRBJ2-7; TRBD1 matches 10 bases. The CDR3 is 15 residues long. Per the germline V gene, CDR1 is SGHVS and CDR2 is FQNEAQ. V shed 5 bases, J shed 0 bases, and the junction held 4 bases outside the gene matches. The CDR3 DNA reads as TGTGCCAGCAGCCAGGGACAGGGGCCCTCCTACGAGCAGTACTTC. This encodes CASSQGQGPSYEQYF.

This clone turned up a few times. The chain employs TRBV12-5 and TRBJ1-4, with a tentative D call TRBD1 (6 bases). The germline V gene has CDR1 LGHNT and CDR2 FRNRAP. This CDR3 comprises 17 residues. Trimming left V 1 base short and J 4 bases short, with 16 bases between. CDR3: CASGLASGRGFNEKLFF. The CDR3 DNA follows: TGTGCTAGTGGTTTGGCCTCGGGGAGGGGGTTTAATGAAAAACTGTTTTTT.

This clone has only a few counts. The chain couples TRBV9 to TRBJ1-4, with 12 bases aligning to TRBD1. Germline trimming cut 0 bases from V and 7 bases from J; bases unmatched to any gene: 13. Germline V gene data show CDR1 as SGDLS and CDR2 as YYNGEE. The CDR3 spans 19 residues. Written as DNA, the CDR3 is TGTGCCAGCAGCGTAGGGCCAACGGGACAGGGGGCCGGGAGTGAAAAACTGTTTTTT. It codes for CASSVGPTGQGAGSEKLFF.

This clone was counted a single time. This chain links TRBV6-5 with TRBJ2-7, with 10 nucleotides matching TRBD1. This CDR3 comprises 15 residues. Germline lookup yields CDR1 MNHEY and CDR2 SVGAGI. Trimming cost V 4 bases and J 0 bases; bases outside gene matches: 3. The CDR3 DNA sequence: TGTGCCAGCAGTTCGCGGGACAGGGGCTCCTACGAGCAGTACTTC. This sequence encodes CASSSRDRGSYEQYF.

V is TRBV5-1 and J is TRBJ2-1, with 7 nucleotides matching TRBD2. Per the germline V gene, CDR1 is SGHRS and CDR2 is YFSETQ. There are 15 residues in the CDR3. J gave up 4 bases and V 0 bases, and 4 bases lay outside the gene matches. The CDR3 is CASSLDAGEYNEQFF. The CDR3 DNA reads as TGCGCCAGCAGCTTGGATGCGGGAGAGTACAATGAGCAGTTCTTC.

The genes are TRBV4-2 and TRBJ1-5, with a possible D match to TRBD1 (5 bases). V dropped 3 bases and J dropped 1 base, with 10 bases sitting between them. The CDR3 consists of 15 residues. Germline V gene lookup returns CDR1 LGHNA and CDR2 YNFKEQ. The CDR3 DNA is TGTGCCAGCAGCCAGGGGCAGGGAAGCAATCAGCCCCAGCATTTT. It is translated as CASSQGQGSNQPQHF.

This clone was counted between two and nine times. The chain links TRBV9 to TRBJ2-7; 7 positions match TRBD2. The V gene end was trimmed by 0 bases and the J gene end by 0 bases; junction bases not matched to a gene: 9. Germline-derived CDR1 and CDR2 are SGDLS and YYNGEE. This CDR3 is 17 amino acids long. The CDR3 reads CASSVGGAGRGSYEQYF. CDR3 nucleotide sequence: TGTGCCAGCAGCGTAGGAGGGGCGGGGAGGGGCTCCTACGAGCAGTACTTC.

This chain links TRBV7-9 with TRBJ2-3, with a possible D match to TRBD1 (6 bases). The CDR3 extends over 12 amino acids. Germline V gene data show CDR1 as SEHNR and CDR2 as FQNEAQ (reference sequence). V dropped 4 bases and J dropped 6 bases, with 8 bases sitting between them. The CDR3 here is CASSSRGDTQYF. In DNA form, the CDR3 reads TGTGCCAGCAGCTCTAGGGGGGATACGCAGTATTTT.

The chain employs TRBV6-7 and TRBJ2-7; TRBD1 matches 9 bases. TRBV6-7 is sorted into the ORF group, with uncertain function. This CDR3 is 15 amino acids long. After removal of 6 bases from V and 4 bases from J, the junction contained 10 bases not matched to a gene. CDR3 in amino acids: CASRDRGAPSYEQYF. The CDR3 bases are TGTGCCAGCAGGGACAGGGGCGCACCATCATACGAGCAGTACTTC.

This chain joins TRBV18 and TRBJ2-2; D not resolved. There are 14 residues in the CDR3. From germline, CDR1 is KGHSH and CDR2 LQKENI. V lost 3 bases and J lost 2, with 7 bases in between. The CDR3 coding sequence is TGTGCCAGCTCACCCCCTAAAAACACCGGGGAGCTGTTTTTT. It codes for CASSPPKNTGELFF.

This chain joins TRBV28 and TRBJ1-5; D remains ambiguous. Trimming shortened V by 3 bases and J by 2 bases, and 11 bases separated the two germline ends. This CDR3 spans 15 amino acids. Germline V lookup: CDR1 MDHEN, CDR2 SYDVKM. As DNA, the CDR3 is TGTGCCAGCAGTTTGGCAGGCCACGGCAATCAGCCCCAGCATTTT. Amino acid sequence: CASSLAGHGNQPQHF.

The chain is built from TRBV7-3 and TRBJ1-6, with 7 bases lining up with TRBD1. Germline V gene lookup returns CDR1 SGHTA and CDR2 FQGTGA. The CDR3 consists of 16 residues. The V gene end was trimmed by 5 bases and the J gene end by 7 bases; junction bases not matched to a gene: 11. For the CDR3, the DNA is TGTGCCAGCAGCCCTAAGGGGGACAGATTCAATTCACCCCTCCACTTT. Protein: CASSPKGDRFNSPLHF.

This chain connects TRBV10-3 to TRBJ2-5; D gene uncertain. There are 14 residues in the CDR3. V was shortened by 3 bases and J by 3 bases, with 11 bases between the two germline ends. The germline CDR1 and CDR2 sequences are ENHRY and SYGVKD. For the CDR3, the DNA is TGTGCCATCAGTGATAGTCTTGCTAAAGAGACCCAGTACTTC. As protein: CAISDSLAKETQYF.

V and J are TRBV18 and TRBJ2-7; 9 bases agree with TRBD1. Germline V gene sequence: CDR1 KGHSH, CDR2 LQKENI. CDR3 size: 14 residues. V shed 5 bases and J 2 bases; nucleotides not matched to a gene: 4. CDR3 bases: TGTGCCAGCTCAAACGGGACAGGGCCCTACGAGCAGTACTTC. This sequence encodes CASSNGTGPYEQYF.

The V gene is TRBV19, the J gene TRBJ2-7, with 9 bases lining up with TRBD1. The CDR3 is 16 residues long. CDR1 is LNHDA and CDR2 is SQIVND in the germline V gene (reference sequence). J lost 7 bases, V lost 6 bases, and 16 bases had no gene match. The CDR3 region is CASRPEVGNRGQEQYF. CDR3 DNA: TGTGCCAGTAGACCGGAAGTGGGGAACAGGGGGCAAGAGCAGTACTTC.